What follows describes a single T cell receptor (beta chain). This sample is part of a study of cytomegalovirus exposure and HLA in healthy donors. This CDR3 comprises 19 residues. CDR1 and CDR2 from the germline V gene are SGHTA and FQGTGA. V shed 4 bases and J 2 bases; nucleotides not matched to a gene: 17. The protocol was immunoSEQ multiplex PCR, while the TCRdb copy is restricted to in-frame clones and leaves out a portion. Among roughly 260,000 clones listed, around 89% were seen once. Sequencing input: PBMCs. The chain employs TRBV7-3 and TRBJ2-3; the match to TRBD2 covers 8 bases. The source of this sequence is a woman under 30 in good health and CMV-seronegative. The CDR3 nucleotides are TGTGCCAGCAGCTCCCTCGACCCCGCGGGGGGCCGATACACAGATACGCAGTATTTT. This sequence encodes CASSSLDPAGGRYTDTQYF.